These 28 T cell receptor beta chains share one sample of origin, sequenced in a study of beta chain features in type 1 diabetes. Study-level points and caveats: TCRB CDR3s from Type 1 diabetes patients were moderately but significantly shorter in all four CD4+ subsets.

Isolated RNA was reverse transcribed in full, so expressed TCRB transcripts were sequenced. The table came from immunoSEQ multiplex PCR; TCRdb's copy has only in-frame clones and leaves some out. The table has some 130,000 clones, roughly 10% seen once. Their cognate antigens are unknown. The material sequenced was central memory CD4+ T cells from blood. These receptors came from a man between 25 and 39 years old with type 1 diabetes.

This clone was recorded at least ten times. V and J are TRBV29-1 and TRBJ2-3, with 9 nucleotides matching TRBD2. The CDR3 extends over 12 amino acids. Germline V lookup: CDR1 SQVTM, CDR2 ANQGSEA. V lost 7 bases to trimming and J lost 3 bases; unmatched junction nucleotides: 2. The CDR3 DNA reads as TGCAGCGGCGGGGGGGAAACAGATACGCAGTATTTT. Its translation is CSGGGETDTQYF.

This chain connects TRBV2 to TRBJ2-6; TRBD1 agrees at 9 bases. CDR3 length: 18 amino acids. Per germline, CDR1 SNHLY and CDR2 FYNNEI. V gave up 6 bases and J gave up 0 bases; unmatched junction bases: 9. CDR3 sequence: CASRLRGTGLSGANVLTF. The CDR3 coding sequence is TGTGCCAGCAGGCTCCGGGGGACAGGGCTCTCTGGGGCCAACGTCCTGACTTTC.

This clone was observed a handful of times. The CDR3 DNA reads as TGTGCCAGCAGCGCCTCTAGCGGGGGGGTCCGGGAGACCCAGTACTTC. This sequence encodes CASSASSGGVRETQYF. This chain connects TRBV7-9 to TRBJ2-5, with 12 bases matching TRBD2. Germline CDR1 and CDR2: SEHNR and FQNEAQ (reference sequence). The CDR3 has 16 residues. Losses at the gene ends were 5 bases for V and 5 bases for J; bases not matched to a gene: 9.

This sequence joins TRBV5-1 and TRBJ1-5; D ambiguous. This CDR3 region has 15 residues. In germline, CDR1 is SGHRS, CDR2 YFSETQ. Trimming removed 1 base at V and 5 bases at J, with 13 bases between. The DNA for the CDR3 is TGCGCCAGCAGCTTGAATAAGAGGAACTATCAGCCCCAGCATTTT. Its protein product is CASSLNKRNYQPQHF.

This chain joins TRBV7-2 and TRBJ1-1; 7 bases fit TRBD1. The V gene's germline CDR1 is SGHTA and CDR2 FQGNSA. The CDR3 is made up of 16 amino acids. V lost 1 base and J lost 4; bases outside the gene matches: 9. The chain's CDR3 is CASSLGIGGGGTEAFF. The CDR3 DNA sequence: TGTGCCAGCAGCTTAGGTATAGGAGGGGGCGGCACTGAAGCTTTCTTT.

This chain uses TRBV5-1 with TRBJ2-1, with 7 bases fitting TRBD2. In germline, CDR1 is SGHRS, CDR2 YFSETQ. J gave up 3 bases and V 0 bases, and 9 bases lay outside the gene matches. The CDR3 consists of 17 residues. CDR3 protein: CASSLASGGGVYNEQFF. CDR3 nucleotides: TGCGCCAGCAGCTTGGCTTCGGGCGGGGGTGTCTACAATGAGCAGTTCTTC.

The chain has TRBV27 and TRBJ1-1, with 9 nucleotides matching TRBD1. The V and J ends lost 6 bases and 8 bases, in that order; junction bases with no gene match: 7. The CDR3 runs 13 residues. Germline-derived CDR1 and CDR2 are MNHEY and SMNVEV (reference sequence). The CDR3 loop reads CASRTLDRGEAFF. In nucleotides, the CDR3 is TGTGCCAGCAGGACCCTCGACAGGGGGGAAGCTTTCTTT.

The chain carries TRBV7-3 and TRBJ1-5; a possible D gene is TRBD1 (6 bases). Per germline, CDR1 SGHTA and CDR2 FQGTGA. CDR3 length: 15 amino acids. V was cut by 5 bases and J by 4 bases, with 15 bases left in between. The CDR3 DNA reads as TGTGCCAGCAGCCCTCCGGACAGATCGAATCAGCCCCAGCATTTT. This encodes CASSPPDRSNQPQHF.

The rearrangement uses TRBV4-1 and TRBJ2-7; 10 bases fit TRBD1. The V gene's germline CDR1 is MGHRA and CDR2 YSYEKL. Trimming cost V 3 bases and J 5 bases; bases outside gene matches: 4. This CDR3 is 14 amino acids long. In DNA form, the CDR3 reads TGCGCCAGCAGCCACCCGGGACAGGGGAACGAGCAGTACTTC. Translation: CASSHPGQGNEQYF.

This clone was found a few times. The J gene is TRBJ2-3, the V gene TRBV30; D not certain. Germline V gene sequence: CDR1 GTSNPN, CDR2 SVGIG (reference sequence). The CDR3 length is 10 residues. The ends were cut back, 5 bases at V and 3 bases at J, with 3 bases in the middle. The CDR3 nucleotides are TGTGCCTGGGAGACAGATACGCAGTATTTT. Its protein product is CAWETDTQYF.

Details on this clone: The junction shows a germline mismatch at one end, possibly a read error. The chain has TRBV7-2 and TRBJ2-3; 9 bases are a match to TRBD2. Germline V gene lookup returns CDR1 SGHTA and CDR2 FQGNSA. The CDR3 is made up of 12 amino acids. CDR3 loop: CASSVGLASLHF. DNA for the CDR3: TGTGCCAGCAGCGTGGGACTAGCTTCCCTCCATTTT.

The chain combines TRBV9 with TRBJ2-5; 14 nucleotides agree with TRBD2. CDR1 and CDR2 from the germline V gene are SGDLS and YYNGEE. The junction had 3 bases not matched to a gene; V was cut back by 0 bases and J by 5 bases. This CDR3 contains 16 residues. CDR3 in DNA: TGTGCCAGCAGCGTAGGACTAGCGGGGGGGCACGAGACCCAGTACTTC. Its protein is CASSVGLAGGHETQYF.

The chain combines TRBV7-9 with TRBJ2-3; 8 positions match TRBD2. Germline CDR1 and CDR2: SEHNR and FQNEAQ (reference sequence). V lost 5 bases and J lost 2; bases outside the gene matches: 12. CDR3 length: 17 amino acids. CDR3 nucleotide sequence: TGTGCCAGCAGCACCCCACCCGGCGGGGGGTACACAGATACGCAGTATTTT. This sequence encodes CASSTPPGGGYTDTQYF.

This clone was detected only a few times. The gene calls are TRBV6-5 and TRBJ2-7, with a weak D call TRBD2 (6 bases). With 4 bases removed from V and 3 bases from J, the gap between germline ends came to 10 bases. This CDR3 spans 13 amino acids. Germline-derived CDR1 and CDR2 are MNHEY and SVGAGI. The DNA for the CDR3 is TGTGCCAGCAGTTTAAAGGAGGGCTACGAGCAGTACTTC. Its protein product is CASSLKEGYEQYF.

Only a few counts were recorded for this clone. This chain links TRBV9 with TRBJ1-2; D is undetermined. This CDR3 has 12 amino acids. CDR1 SGDLS and CDR2 YYNGEE come from the germline V gene. V lost 4 bases and J lost 7, with 11 bases in between. CDR3 residues: CASSQAGVGYTF. CDR3 nucleotide sequence: TGTGCCAGCAGCCAAGCGGGAGTTGGCTACACCTTC.

The V gene is TRBV15, the J gene TRBJ1-5, with TRBD1 identical over 7 bases. The CDR3 runs to 14 residues. Germline V lookup: CDR1 LNHNV, CDR2 YYDKDF (reference sequence). V was pared by 5 bases and J by 3 bases, with 4 bases of the junction left unmatched. This CDR3 reads CATSGGQVNQPQHF. The CDR3 DNA sequence: TGTGCCACCAGCGGAGGACAGGTCAATCAGCCCCAGCATTTT.

This clone came up a few times. This sequence joins TRBV11-2 and TRBJ2-3; 7 positions agree with TRBD1. J lost 7 bases, V lost 5 bases, and 15 bases had no gene match. From germline, CDR1 is SGHAT and CDR2 FQNNGV. The CDR3 is 16 amino acids. The CDR3 spells CASSIRGSGDGNTQYF. CDR3 nucleotides: TGTGCCAGCAGCATCAGGGGGTCGGGTGATGGTAATACGCAGTATTTT.

This clone was seen only a few times. J is TRBJ2-7 and V is TRBV30, with 9 bases lining up with TRBD2. CDR3 length: 17 amino acids. With V trimmed by 3 bases and J by 4 bases, 16 bases remained unmatched. The germline CDR1 and CDR2 sequences are GTSNPN and SVGIG (reference sequence). The CDR3 here is CAWRAVVGRGGPYEQYF. CDR3 bases: TGTGCCTGGAGGGCAGTTGTTGGGCGGGGGGGCCCGTACGAGCAGTACTTC.

This clone came up a few times. A junction end diverges from the germline sequence, so it may reflect a read error. The CDR3, as DNA: TGTGCTAGCAGCCGGGCCGCGGGACCGATCGCCGGGGAGCTGTTTTTT. Residues: CASSRAAGPIAGELFF. The chain has TRBV7-7 and TRBJ2-2, with D maybe TRBD2 (6 bases). The CDR3 runs to 16 residues. Germline-derived CDR1 and CDR2 are SSHAT and FNYEAQ (reference sequence).

This clone was counted a few times. Additional DNA sequences in this sample encode the identical CDR3. The rearrangement uses TRBV6-5 and TRBJ1-5; the D is unclear. The V and J ends lost 0 bases and 5 bases respectively, with 11 bases between them. The germline V gene encodes CDR1 MNHEY and CDR2 SVGAGI. CDR3 length: 15 residues. The CDR3 here is CASSYSRSGDQPQHF. The CDR3 DNA is TGTGCCAGCAGTTACTCCCGCAGCGGTGATCAGCCCCAGCATTTT.

This clone was seen repeatedly, ten times or more. This chain connects TRBV9 to TRBJ2-2; TRBD2 agrees at 8 bases. Germline V gene lookup returns CDR1 SGDLS and CDR2 YYNGEE. V lost 4 bases to trimming and J lost 4 bases; unmatched junction nucleotides: 12. The CDR3 totals 17 residues. The chain's CDR3 is CASSPLGTRVVTGELFF. The CDR3 DNA reads as TGTGCCAGCAGCCCCCTCGGGACTAGGGTCGTCACCGGGGAGCTGTTTTTT.

V is TRBV7-9 and J is TRBJ1-1; a possible D gene is TRBD1 (6 bases). Trimming pared 5 bases from V and 4 bases from J, leaving 14 bases between. Germline lookup yields CDR1 SEHNR and CDR2 FQNEAQ (reference sequence). The CDR3 sequence is 14 residues long. The CDR3 loop reads CASSLRQDSTEAFF. CDR3 DNA sequence: TGTGCCAGCAGCCTAAGACAGGATTCCACTGAAGCTTTCTTT. Based on the CDR3 plus reference TRBV7-9 and TRBJ1-1, the full variable domain is DTGVSQNPRHKITKRGQNVTFRCDPISEHNRLYWYRQTLGQGPEFLTYFQNEAQLEKSRLLSDRFSAERPKGSFSTLEIQRTEQGDSAMYLCASSLRQDSTEAFFGQGTRLTVV.

This clone was detected a few times. This rearrangement joins TRBV7-2 to TRBJ2-6; TRBD1 matches at 11 bases. The ends lost 7 bases at V and 2 bases at J; junction bases unmatched: 13. The CDR3 spans 19 residues. Germline lookup yields CDR1 SGHTA and CDR2 FQGNSA. In nucleotides, the CDR3 is TGTGCCAGCACCTCGTGGGGGGACAGGGGGACTGCTGGGGCCAACGTCCTGACTTTC. This encodes CASTSWGDRGTAGANVLTF.

This clone was seen more than once but under ten times. The chain carries TRBV9 and TRBJ1-2; 7 bases map to TRBD1. Trimming removed 3 bases from V and 7 bases from J; junction bases left unmatched: 3. This CDR3 has 12 residues. Germline values: CDR1 SGDLS, CDR2 YYNGEE. The DNA for the CDR3 is TGTGCCAGCAGCGCATACAGGGGTGGCTACACCTTC. Protein product: CASSAYRGGYTF.

V gene TRBV6-5 combines with J gene TRBJ1-1, with D unclear. V was shortened by 2 bases and J by 1 base, with 8 bases between the two germline ends. The germline CDR1 and CDR2 sequences are MNHEY and SVGAGI. The CDR3 covers 14 residues. The CDR3 DNA follows: TGTGCCAGCAGTTACAGGGAGACGAACACTGAAGCTTTCTTT. Protein product: CASSYRETNTEAFF.

This clone was observed a handful of times. The V gene is TRBV5-4, the J gene TRBJ1-5; D perhaps matches TRBD1 (6 bases). V lost 4 bases to trimming and J lost 7 bases, with 12 bases between them. Germline values: CDR1 SGHNT, CDR2 YYREEE (reference sequence). The CDR3 totals 13 residues. The CDR3 bases are TGTGCCAGCAGCATATCACAGGGACAGCCCCAGCATTTT. Protein: CASSISQGQPQHF.

As concerns this clone: Other nucleotide sequences from this sample produce the same CDR3. The chain employs TRBV9 and TRBJ2-7; D perhaps matches TRBD2 (5 bases). Trimming shortened V by 2 bases and J by 5 bases, and 8 bases separated the two germline ends. This CDR3 is built from 12 residues. Germline CDR1 SGDLS, CDR2 YYNGEE. Here the CDR3 reads CASSVDGDEQYF. The CDR3 nucleotides are TGTGCCAGCAGCGTTGACGGGGACGAGCAGTACTTC.

With respect to this clone: The sample has other DNA sequences that encode this CDR3 too. V gene TRBV18 combines with J gene TRBJ2-5; D may be TRBD2 (6 bases). CDR3 length equals 12 residues. Germline V gene data show CDR1 as KGHSH and CDR2 as LQKENI. V gave up 6 bases and J gave up 5 bases, with 10 bases separating them. This CDR3 reads CASSRGSETQYF. The CDR3 region has the DNA TGTGCCAGCTCCCGGGGGTCGGAGACCCAGTACTTC.